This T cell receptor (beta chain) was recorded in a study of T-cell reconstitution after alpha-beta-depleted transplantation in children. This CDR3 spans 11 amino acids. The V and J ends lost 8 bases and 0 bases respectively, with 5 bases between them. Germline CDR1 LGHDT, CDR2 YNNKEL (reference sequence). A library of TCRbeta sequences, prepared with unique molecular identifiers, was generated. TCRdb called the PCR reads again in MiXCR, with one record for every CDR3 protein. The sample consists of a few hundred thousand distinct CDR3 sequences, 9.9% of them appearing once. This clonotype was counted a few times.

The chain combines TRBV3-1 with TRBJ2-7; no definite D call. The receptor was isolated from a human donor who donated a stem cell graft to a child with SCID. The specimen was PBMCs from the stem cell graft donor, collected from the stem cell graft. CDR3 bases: TGTGCCAGCCGAAGCTCCTACGAGCAGTACTTC. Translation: CASRSSYEQYF.